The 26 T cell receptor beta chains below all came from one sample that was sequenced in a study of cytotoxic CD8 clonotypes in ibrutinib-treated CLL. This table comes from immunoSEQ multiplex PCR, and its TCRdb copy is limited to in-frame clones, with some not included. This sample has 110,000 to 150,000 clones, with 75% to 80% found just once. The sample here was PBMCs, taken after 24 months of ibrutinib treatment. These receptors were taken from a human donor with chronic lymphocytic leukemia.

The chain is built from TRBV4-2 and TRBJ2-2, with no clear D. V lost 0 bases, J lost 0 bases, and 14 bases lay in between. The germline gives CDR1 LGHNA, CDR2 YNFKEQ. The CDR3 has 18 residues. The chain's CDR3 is CASSQEGWGRANTGELFF. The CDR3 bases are TGTGCCAGCAGCCAAGAGGGGTGGGGTCGGGCGAACACCGGGGAGCTGTTTTTT.

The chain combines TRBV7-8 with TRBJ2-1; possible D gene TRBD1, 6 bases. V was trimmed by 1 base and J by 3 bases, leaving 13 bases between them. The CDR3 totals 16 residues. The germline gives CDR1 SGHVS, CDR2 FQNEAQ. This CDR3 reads CASSLVGQRVYNEQFF. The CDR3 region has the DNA TGTGCCAGCAGCTTAGTTGGACAGAGAGTCTACAATGAGCAGTTCTTC.

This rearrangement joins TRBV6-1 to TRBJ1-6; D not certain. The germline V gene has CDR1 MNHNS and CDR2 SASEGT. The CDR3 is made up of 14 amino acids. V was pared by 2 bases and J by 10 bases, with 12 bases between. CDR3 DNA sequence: TGTGCCAGCAGTGAATCGGGGAATCCATCACCCCTCCACTTT. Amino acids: CASSESGNPSPLHF.

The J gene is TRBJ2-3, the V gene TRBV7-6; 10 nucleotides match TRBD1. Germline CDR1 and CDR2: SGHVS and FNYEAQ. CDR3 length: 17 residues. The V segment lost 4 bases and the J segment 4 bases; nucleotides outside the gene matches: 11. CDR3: CASSSPPGTGVPDTQYF. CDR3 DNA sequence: TGTGCCAGCAGCTCACCCCCCGGGACAGGGGTTCCAGATACGCAGTATTTT.

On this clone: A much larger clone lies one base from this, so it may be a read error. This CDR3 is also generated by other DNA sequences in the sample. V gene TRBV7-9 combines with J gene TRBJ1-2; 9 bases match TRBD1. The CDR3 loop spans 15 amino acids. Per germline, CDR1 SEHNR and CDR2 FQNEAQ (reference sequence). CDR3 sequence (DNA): TGTGCCAGCAGCAGAAACAGGGGGCAAGACTATGGCTACACTTTC. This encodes CASSRNRGQDYGYTF. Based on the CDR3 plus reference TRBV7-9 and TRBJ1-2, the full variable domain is DTGVSQNPRHKITKRGQNVTFRCDPISEHNRLYWYRQTLGQGPEFLTYFQNEAQLEKSRLLSDRFSAERPKGSFSTLEIQRTEQGDSAMYLCASSRNRGQDYGYTFGSGTRLTVV.

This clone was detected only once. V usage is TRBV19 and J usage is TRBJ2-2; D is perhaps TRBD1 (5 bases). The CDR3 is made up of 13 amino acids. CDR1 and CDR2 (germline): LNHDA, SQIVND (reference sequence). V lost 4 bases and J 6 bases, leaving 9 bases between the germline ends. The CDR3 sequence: CASSTQGAGELFF. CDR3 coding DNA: TGTGCCAGTAGTACCCAGGGTGCCGGGGAGCTGTTTTTT. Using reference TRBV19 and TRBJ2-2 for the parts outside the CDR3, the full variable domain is DGGITQSPKYLFRKEGQNVTLSCEQNLNHDAMYWYRQDPGQGLRLIYYSQIVNDFQKGDIAEGYSVSREKKESFPLTVTSAQKNPTAFYLCASSTQGAGELFFGEGSRLTVL.

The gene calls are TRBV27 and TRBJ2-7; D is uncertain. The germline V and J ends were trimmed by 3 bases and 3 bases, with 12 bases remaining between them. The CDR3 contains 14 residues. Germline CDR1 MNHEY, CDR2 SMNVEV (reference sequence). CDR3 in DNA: TGTGCCAGCAGTTTGATCGGGCAGAACTACGAGCAGTACTTC. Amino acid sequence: CASSLIGQNYEQYF.

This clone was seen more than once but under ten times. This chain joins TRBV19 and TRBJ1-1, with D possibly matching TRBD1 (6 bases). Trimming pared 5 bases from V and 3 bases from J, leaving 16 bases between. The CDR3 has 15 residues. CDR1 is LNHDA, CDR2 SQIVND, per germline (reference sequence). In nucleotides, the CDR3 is TGTGCCAGTAGTCCCACGGCAGGGGAGTACACTGAAGCTTTCTTT. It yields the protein CASSPTAGEYTEAFF.

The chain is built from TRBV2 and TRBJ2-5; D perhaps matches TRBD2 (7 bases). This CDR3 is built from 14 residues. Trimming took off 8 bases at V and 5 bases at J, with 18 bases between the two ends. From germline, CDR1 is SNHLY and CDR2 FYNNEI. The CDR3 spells CASRSGGPVETQYF. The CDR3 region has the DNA TGTGCCAGCCGCTCCGGGGGGCCTGTGGAGACCCAGTACTTC.

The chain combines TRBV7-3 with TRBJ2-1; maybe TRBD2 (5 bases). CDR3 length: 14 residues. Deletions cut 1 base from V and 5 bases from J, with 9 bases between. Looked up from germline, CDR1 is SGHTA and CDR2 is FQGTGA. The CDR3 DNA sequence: TGTGCCAGCAGCTTAATGTCGGAGGACAATGAGCAGTTCTTC. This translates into CASSLMSEDNEQFF.

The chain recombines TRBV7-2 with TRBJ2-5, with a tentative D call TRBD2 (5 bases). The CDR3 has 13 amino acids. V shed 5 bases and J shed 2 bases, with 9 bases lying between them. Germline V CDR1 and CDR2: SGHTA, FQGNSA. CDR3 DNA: TGTGCCAGCAGCACCCGGACTCAAGAGACCCAGTACTTC. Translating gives CASSTRTQETQYF.

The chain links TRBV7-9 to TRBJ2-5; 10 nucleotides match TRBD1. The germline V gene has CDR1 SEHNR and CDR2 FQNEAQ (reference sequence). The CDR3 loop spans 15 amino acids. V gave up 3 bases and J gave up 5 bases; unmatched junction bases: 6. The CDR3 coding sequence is TGTGCCAGCAGCTTGGGGACAGGGGCGGGGGAGACCCAGTACTTC. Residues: CASSLGTGAGETQYF.

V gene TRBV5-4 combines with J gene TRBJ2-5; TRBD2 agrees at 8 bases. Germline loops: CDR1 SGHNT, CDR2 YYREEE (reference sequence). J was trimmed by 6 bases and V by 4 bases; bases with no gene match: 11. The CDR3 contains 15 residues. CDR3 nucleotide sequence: TGTGCCAGCAGCCGGGGGGGGGCCGATGGCCAGACCCAGTACTTC. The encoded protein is CASSRGGADGQTQYF.

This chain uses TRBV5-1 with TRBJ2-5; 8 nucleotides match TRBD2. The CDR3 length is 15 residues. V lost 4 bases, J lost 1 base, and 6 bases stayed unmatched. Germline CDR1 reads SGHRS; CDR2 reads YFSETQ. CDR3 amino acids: CASSIGTRSQETQYF. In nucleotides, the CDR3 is TGCGCCAGCAGCATTGGGACTAGGAGCCAAGAGACCCAGTACTTC.

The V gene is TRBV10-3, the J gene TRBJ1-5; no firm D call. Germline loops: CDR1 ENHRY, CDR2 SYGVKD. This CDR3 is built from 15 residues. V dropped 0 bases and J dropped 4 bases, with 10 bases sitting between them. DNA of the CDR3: TGTGCCATCAGTGAGTCGGAGGCAGAAAATCAGCCCCAGCATTTT. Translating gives CAISESEAENQPQHF.

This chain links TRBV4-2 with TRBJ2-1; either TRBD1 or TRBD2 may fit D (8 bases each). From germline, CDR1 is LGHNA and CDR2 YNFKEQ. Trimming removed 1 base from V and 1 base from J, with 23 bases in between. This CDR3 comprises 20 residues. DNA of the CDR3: TGTGCCAGCAGCCAAGGTACCGGACAGGGAGGCGGGGGGTCCTACAATGAGCAGTTCTTC. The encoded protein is CASSQGTGQGGGGSYNEQFF.

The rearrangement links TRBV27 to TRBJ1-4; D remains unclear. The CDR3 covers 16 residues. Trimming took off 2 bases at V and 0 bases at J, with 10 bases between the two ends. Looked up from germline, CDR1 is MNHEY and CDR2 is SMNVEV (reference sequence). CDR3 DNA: TGTGCCAGCAGTTTAGTGCCGGAAGCAACTAATGAAAAACTGTTTTTT. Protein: CASSLVPEATNEKLFF.

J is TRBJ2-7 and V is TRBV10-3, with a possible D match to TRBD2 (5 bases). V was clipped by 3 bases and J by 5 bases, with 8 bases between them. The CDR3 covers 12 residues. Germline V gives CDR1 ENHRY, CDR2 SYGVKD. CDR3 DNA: TGTGCCATCAGTGACACCGGGGACGAGCAGTACTTC. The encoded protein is CAISDTGDEQYF.

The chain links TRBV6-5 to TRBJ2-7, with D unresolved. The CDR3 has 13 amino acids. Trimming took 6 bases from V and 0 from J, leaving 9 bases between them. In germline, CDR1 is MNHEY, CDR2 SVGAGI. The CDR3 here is CASSPVSSYEQYF. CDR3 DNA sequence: TGTGCCAGCAGCCCCGTTTCCTCCTACGAGCAGTACTTC.

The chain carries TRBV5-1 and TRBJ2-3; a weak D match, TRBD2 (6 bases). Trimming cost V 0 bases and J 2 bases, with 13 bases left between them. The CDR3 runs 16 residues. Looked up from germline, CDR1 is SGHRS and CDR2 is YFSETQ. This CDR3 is CASSLVTEGFTDTQYF. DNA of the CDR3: TGCGCCAGCAGCTTGGTGACGGAGGGCTTCACAGATACGCAGTATTTT.

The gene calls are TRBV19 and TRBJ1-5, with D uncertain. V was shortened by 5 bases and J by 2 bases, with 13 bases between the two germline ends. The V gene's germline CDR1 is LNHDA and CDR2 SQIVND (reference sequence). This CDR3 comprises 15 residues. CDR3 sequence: CASSAHGGGNQPQHF. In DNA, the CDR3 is TGTGCCAGTAGTGCCCACGGTGGGGGCAATCAGCCCCAGCATTTT.

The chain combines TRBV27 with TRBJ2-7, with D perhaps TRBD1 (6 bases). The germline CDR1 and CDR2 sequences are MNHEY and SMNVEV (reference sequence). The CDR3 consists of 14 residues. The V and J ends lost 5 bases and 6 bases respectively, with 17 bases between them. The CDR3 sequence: CASSARQAWGEQYF. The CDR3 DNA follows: TGTGCCAGCAGTGCCCGACAGGCTTGGGGCGAGCAGTACTTC.

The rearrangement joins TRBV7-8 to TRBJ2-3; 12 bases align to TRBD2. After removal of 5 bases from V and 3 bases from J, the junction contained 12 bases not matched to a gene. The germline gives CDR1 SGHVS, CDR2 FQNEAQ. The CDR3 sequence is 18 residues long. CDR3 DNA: TGTGCCAGCAGCCCACCCCTAGCGGGAGGGTTGTGGACAGATACGCAGTATTTT. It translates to CASSPPLAGGLWTDTQYF.

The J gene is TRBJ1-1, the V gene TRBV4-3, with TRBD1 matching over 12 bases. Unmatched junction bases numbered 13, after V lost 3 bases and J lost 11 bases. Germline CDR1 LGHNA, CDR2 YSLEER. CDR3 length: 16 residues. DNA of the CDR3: TGCGCCAGCAGCCAGGAGGCCGGGACAGGGGGCGTTGATGCTTTCTTT. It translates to CASSQEAGTGGVDAFF.

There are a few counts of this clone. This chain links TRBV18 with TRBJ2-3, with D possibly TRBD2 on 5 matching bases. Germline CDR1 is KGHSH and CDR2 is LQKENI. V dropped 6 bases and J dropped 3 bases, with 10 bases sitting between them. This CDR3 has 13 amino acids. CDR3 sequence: CASSRIATDTQYF. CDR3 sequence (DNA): TGTGCCAGCTCCCGGATAGCGACAGATACGCAGTATTTT.

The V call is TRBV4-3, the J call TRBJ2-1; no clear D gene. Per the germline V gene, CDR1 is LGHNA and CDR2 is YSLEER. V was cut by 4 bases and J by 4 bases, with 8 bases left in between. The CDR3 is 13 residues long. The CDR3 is CASSPAPYNEQFF. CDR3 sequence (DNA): TGCGCCAGCAGCCCCGCCCCTTACAATGAGCAGTTCTTC.